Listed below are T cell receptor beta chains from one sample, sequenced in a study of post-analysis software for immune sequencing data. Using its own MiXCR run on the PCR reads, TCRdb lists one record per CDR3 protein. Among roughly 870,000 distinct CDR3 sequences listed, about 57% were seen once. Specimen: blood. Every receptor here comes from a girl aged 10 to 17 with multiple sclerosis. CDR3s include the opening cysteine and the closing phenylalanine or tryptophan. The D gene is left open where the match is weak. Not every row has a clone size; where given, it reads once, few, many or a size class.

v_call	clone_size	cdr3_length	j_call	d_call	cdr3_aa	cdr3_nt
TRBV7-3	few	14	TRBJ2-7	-	CASSLTAPRGEQYF	TGTGCCAGCAGCTTAACGGCGCCTCGGGGCGAGCAGTACTTC
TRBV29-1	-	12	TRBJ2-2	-	CSVAARTGELFF	TGCAGCGTGGCAGCCAGAACCGGGGAGCTGTTTTTT
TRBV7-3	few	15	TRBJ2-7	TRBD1	CASSLSGTGVHEQYF	TGTGCCAGCAGCTTAAGCGGGACAGGGGTCCACGAGCAGTACTTC
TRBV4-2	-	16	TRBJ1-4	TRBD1	CASSPPGQERSEKLFF	TGTGCCAGCAGCCCACCGGGACAGGAAAGAAGTGAAAAACTGTTTTTT
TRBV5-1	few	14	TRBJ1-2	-	CASTSRAEDNGYTF	TGCGCCAGCACCTCAAGGGCAGAAGACAATGGCTACACCTTC
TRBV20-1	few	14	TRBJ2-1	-	CSARDFSSYNEQFF	TGCAGTGCCAGGGACTTCAGCTCCTACAATGAGCAGTTCTTC
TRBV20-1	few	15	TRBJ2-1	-	CSARAGSLQYNEQFF	TGCAGTGCTAGAGCTGGGAGCCTGCAATACAATGAGCAGTTCTTC
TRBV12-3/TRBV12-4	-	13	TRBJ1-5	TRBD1	CASSGDRRQPQHF	TGTGCCAGCAGCGGGGACAGGCGTCAGCCCCAGCATTTT
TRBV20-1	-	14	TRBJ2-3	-	CSAELGAGSDTQYF	TGCAGTGCTGAATTGGGGGCGGGGTCAGATACGCAGTATTTT
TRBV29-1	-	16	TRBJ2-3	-	CSVEPTRGAGTDTQYF	TGCAGCGTTGAGCCCACCCGGGGGGCGGGGACAGATACGCAGTATTTT
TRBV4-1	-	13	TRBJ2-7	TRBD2	CASSIAGTYELYF	TGCGCCAGCAGCATAGCGGGAACCTACGAGCTGTACTTC
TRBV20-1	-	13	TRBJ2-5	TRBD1	CSAPSDREETQYF	TGCAGTGCCCCCTCCGACAGGGAAGAGACCCAGTACTTC
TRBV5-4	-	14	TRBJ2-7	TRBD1	CASSLTGGKNEQYF	TGTGCCAGCAGCTTGACAGGGGGAAAGAACGAGCAGTACTTC
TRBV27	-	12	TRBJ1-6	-	CASTSSSSPLHF	TGTGCCAGCACCTCATCAAGTTCACCCCTCCACTTT
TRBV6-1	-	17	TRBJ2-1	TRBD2	CASSEVWTSGMYNEQFF	TGTGCCAGCAGTGAAGTTTGGACTAGCGGGATGTACAATGAGCAGTTCTTC